The 31 T cell receptor beta chains listed next were all sequenced from one sample in a study of T cells in Graves' hyperthyroidism and ophthalmopathy. It was RNA transcripts that yielded the amplified TCR beta CDR3 regions. The HTBI primer set was used in a first-round RT-PCR of the TCR CDR3. TCRdb reprocessed the multiplex PCR reads with MiXCR, giving one entry per CDR3 protein. The table includes 150,000 or so distinct CDR3 sequences, roughly a fifth detected once. The sample comprised blood. The receptors were gathered from a woman aged 50 to 60 with Graves' hyperthyroidism that later progressed to Graves' ophthalmopathy.

There are many counts of this clonotype. The chain joins TRBV2 to TRBJ1-5; the D gene is possibly TRBD1 (5 bases). CDR1 is SNHLY and CDR2 is FYNNEI in the germline V gene. There are 15 residues in the CDR3. Trimming pared 3 bases from V and 5 bases from J, leaving 14 bases between. The CDR3 reads CASSEGRSRDQPQHF. The CDR3 coding sequence is TGTGCCAGCAGTGAGGGCAGGTCCAGGGATCAGCCCCAGCATTTT. Based on the CDR3 plus reference TRBV2 and TRBJ1-5, the full variable domain is EPEVTQTPSHQVTQMGQEVILRCVPISNHLYFYWYRQILGQKVEFLVSFYNNEISEKSEIFDDQFSVERPDGSNFTLKIRSTKLEDSAMYFCASSEGRSRDQPQHFGDGTRLSIL.

This clonotype appeared many times. The chain recombines TRBV20-1 with TRBJ2-1; maybe TRBD1 (6 bases). Trimming removed 2 bases from V and 7 bases from J, with 18 bases in between. Germline assignment: CDR1 DFQATT and CDR2 SNEGSKA (reference sequence). This CDR3 spans 15 amino acids. In DNA, the CDR3 is TGCAGTGCTAGAAGAGGGGGATCAATTGTGAATGAGCAGTTCTTC. It codes for CSARRGGSIVNEQFF.

V gene TRBV7-2 combines with J gene TRBJ1-5; 9 bases map to TRBD1. The ends lost 4 bases at V and 0 bases at J; junction bases unmatched: 7. Germline lookup yields CDR1 SGHTA and CDR2 FQGNSA. CDR3 size: 17 residues. The CDR3 sequence is CASSSGTGFNSNQPQHF. Written as DNA, the CDR3 is TGTGCCAGCAGCTCCGGGACAGGGTTCAATAGCAATCAGCCCCAGCATTTT.

This rearrangement joins TRBV30 to TRBJ2-7; possibly TRBD1 for D (8 bases). V lost 3 bases and J 6 bases, leaving 21 bases between the germline ends. This CDR3 has 15 residues. The V gene's germline CDR1 is GTSNPN and CDR2 SVGIG (reference sequence). The CDR3 here is CAWREGQGGFREQYF. The CDR3 DNA sequence: TGTGCCTGGAGGGAAGGACAGGGAGGGTTCCGCGAGCAGTACTTC.

A word on this clonotype: A single base separates this from a much larger clone, so it may be a read error. The genes are TRBV27 and TRBJ2-1, with TRBD2 matching over 11 bases. CDR3 length: 18 amino acids. In germline, CDR1 is MNHEY, CDR2 SMNVEV (reference sequence). CDR3 sequence reads: CASSLSGPTSGSLNEQLF. CDR3 coding DNA: TGTGCCAGCAGTTTATCGGGCCCCACTAGCGGGAGCCTCAATGAGCAGCTCTTC.

The table lists this clonotype with many counts. This chain links TRBV20-1 with TRBJ1-2; a possible D gene is TRBD1 (5 bases). The germline V and J ends were trimmed by 3 bases and 8 bases, with 16 bases remaining between them. CDR3 length: 13 amino acids. Germline CDR1 reads DFQATT; CDR2 reads SNEGSKA (reference sequence). The CDR3 is CSARGRDPSGYTF. CDR3 nucleotide sequence: TGCAGTGCTAGGGGACGTGATCCTTCCGGCTACACCTTC.

V and J are TRBV5-1 and TRBJ1-4; 9 positions agree with TRBD1. The CDR3 runs 14 residues. Trimming cost V 4 bases and J 7 bases; bases outside gene matches: 5. Looked up from germline, CDR1 is SGHRS and CDR2 is YFSETQ. CDR3 nucleotides: TGCGCCAGCAGCCAGGGACAGGGTCTTGAAAAACTGTTTTTT. Translated, it gives CASSQGQGLEKLFF.

This clonotype was picked up many times. This chain joins TRBV2 and TRBJ2-1, with TRBD1 matching over 7 bases. The V gene's germline CDR1 is SNHLY and CDR2 FYNNEI. This CDR3 has 13 residues. V shed 7 bases and J 1 base; nucleotides not matched to a gene: 1. The CDR3 DNA follows: TGTGCCAGCAAGACAGGGTCCTACAATGAGCAGTTCTTC. This encodes CASKTGSYNEQFF.

Only a few counts were recorded for this clonotype. This may be a read error, as it is one base from a much larger clone. The chain carries TRBV2 and TRBJ2-1; no definite D call. Germline loops: CDR1 SNHLY, CDR2 FYNNEI. The length of the CDR3 is 11 residues. CDR3: CAGSIYNEQFF. CDR3 DNA sequence: TGTGCCGGCAGTATATACAATGAGCAGTTCTTC.

The V and J genes are TRBV2 and TRBJ1-1, with D tentatively TRBD1 (5 bases). This CDR3 comprises 14 residues. Per the germline V gene, CDR1 is SNHLY and CDR2 is FYNNEI. V lost 7 bases and J lost 9, with 21 bases in between. The CDR3 here is CASKNPTRGIKAFF. CDR3 sequence (DNA): TGTGCCAGCAAGAACCCAACCCGGGGGATAAAAGCTTTCTTT.

Many counts were recorded for this clonotype. The chain employs TRBV7-2 and TRBJ2-3; D might be TRBD1 or TRBD2, each matching 5 bases. The germline gives CDR1 SGHTA, CDR2 FQGNSA. This CDR3 spans 16 amino acids. V dropped 4 bases and J dropped 6 bases, with 20 bases sitting between them. In DNA, the CDR3 is TGTGCCAGCAGCTCAGTCGGCTCAGGGAGAGCGGATACGCAGTATTTT. Amino acid sequence: CASSSVGSGRADTQYF.

This clonotype appeared many times. The J gene is TRBJ2-7, the V gene TRBV11-2; tentatively, D is TRBD2 (7 bases). Trimming took off 5 bases at V and 6 bases at J, with 23 bases between the two ends. CDR1 and CDR2 from the germline V gene are SGHAT and FQNNGV. The CDR3 is 16 residues long. Here the CDR3 DNA reads TGTGCCAGCAGCCCAGGGAGGGGGTCCCGGGTACTCGAGCAGTACTTC. Protein product: CASSPGRGSRVLEQYF.

This clonotype was seen a few times. The chain joins TRBV10-3 to TRBJ1-1; D ambiguous. The V end was cut by 0 bases, the J end by 0 bases, with 8 bases between. This CDR3 is built from 15 residues. Looked up from germline, CDR1 is ENHRY and CDR2 is SYGVKD. CDR3 nucleotides: TGTGCCATCAGTGAGTCGAACAGCATGAACACTGAAGCTTTCTTT. It specifies CAISESNSMNTEAFF.

This clonotype was detected only a few times. The gene calls are TRBV3-1 and TRBJ1-1; 10 bases agree with TRBD1. The CDR3 is made up of 14 amino acids. Losses at the gene ends were 4 bases for V and 4 bases for J; bases not matched to a gene: 3. Germline values: CDR1 LGHDT, CDR2 YNNKEL (reference sequence). The DNA for the CDR3 is TGTGCCAGCAGCCGACAGGGGGCGGGCACTGAAGCTTTCTTT. Translated: CASSRQGAGTEAFF.

Remarks on this clonotype: This could be a read error, since a much larger clone is one nucleotide away. The final CDR3 position lacks the conserved phenylalanine or tryptophan, pointing to a likely read error. The chain uses TRBV20-1 and TRBJ1-2, with TRBD1 as a possible D gene (5 bases). This CDR3 is built from 12 residues. V lost 6 bases and J 4 bases, leaving 12 bases between the germline ends. Germline V gene sequence: CDR1 DFQATT, CDR2 SNEGSKA (reference sequence). The chain's CDR3 is CSADGGIYGYTL. In DNA form, the CDR3 reads TGCAGTGCCGACGGGGGTATCTATGGCTACACCCTC.

The gene calls are TRBV20-1 and TRBJ1-5, with 9 bases that match TRBD1. The CDR3 runs to 16 residues. Trimming cost V 3 bases and J 5 bases; bases outside gene matches: 11. Germline V gene data show CDR1 as DFQATT and CDR2 as SNEGSKA (reference sequence). In DNA form, the CDR3 reads TGCAGTGCTAGCGACCCGGGACAGGGCCCCTATCAGCCCCAGCATTTT. Translating it yields CSASDPGQGPYQPQHF.

This clonotype was detected a few times. The chain couples TRBV7-8 to TRBJ2-1; 9 bases match TRBD2. Unmatched junction bases numbered 8, after V lost 1 base and J lost 4 bases. The CDR3 is made up of 17 amino acids. Germline CDR1 reads SGHVS; CDR2 reads FQNEAQ. CDR3 protein: CASSLEGREGRYNEQFF. CDR3 nucleotide sequence: TGTGCCAGCAGCTTAGAAGGGCGGGAGGGCCGATACAATGAGCAGTTCTTC. The whole variable domain, remainder taken from reference TRBV7-8 and TRBJ2-1, is GAGVSQSPRYKVAKRGQDVALRCDPISGHVSLFWYQQALGQGPEFLTYFQNEAQLDKSGLPSDRFFAERPEGSVSTLKIQRTQQEDSAVYLCASSLEGREGRYNEQFFGPGTRLTVL.

This clonotype was counted at least ten times. The CDR3: CASSRDPFGQPQHF. DNA of the CDR3: TGTGCCAGCTCCCGGGACCCCTTCGGTCAGCCCCAGCATTTT. J is TRBJ1-5 and V is TRBV18; D possibly corresponds to TRBD1 (5 bases). CDR3 size: 14 residues. Trimming pared 6 bases from V and 6 bases from J, leaving 15 bases between. CDR1 and CDR2 from the germline V gene are KGHSH and LQKENI.

This chain joins TRBV27 and TRBJ2-1, with D possibly matching TRBD2 (6 bases). Trimming removed 3 bases at V and 8 bases at J, with 17 bases between. Germline V gene data show CDR1 as MNHEY and CDR2 as SMNVEV (reference sequence). The CDR3 extends over 15 amino acids. The CDR3 region is CASSLGGIGHDEQFF. DNA for the CDR3: TGTGCCAGCAGTTTGGGCGGGATTGGGCACGATGAGCAGTTCTTC.

The table lists this clonotype with many counts. This chain connects TRBV3-1 to TRBJ2-3; 7 bases align to TRBD1. V shed 3 bases, J shed 6 bases, and the junction held 9 bases outside the gene matches. CDR1 and CDR2 (germline): LGHDT, YNNKEL (reference sequence). This CDR3 has 15 residues. The CDR3 loop reads CASSQTRDSYDTQYF. CDR3 nucleotides: TGTGCCAGCAGCCAGACCCGGGACAGCTACGATACGCAGTATTTT.

The chain couples TRBV9 to TRBJ1-2, with D hard to call. CDR3 size: 14 residues. V was trimmed by 4 bases and J by 6 bases, leaving 16 bases between them. Germline assignment: CDR1 SGDLS and CDR2 YYNGEE. CDR3 sequence: CASSPHLTSHGYTF. CDR3 sequence (DNA): TGTGCCAGCAGCCCTCACCTGACAAGCCATGGCTACACCTTC.

This clonotype was recorded at least ten times. The CDR3 bases are TGTGCCAGCTCACCACATTCACACCAAGAGACCCAGTACTTC. Translation gives CASSPHSHQETQYF. The chain uses TRBV18 and TRBJ2-5, with D uncertain. This CDR3 is 14 amino acids long. In germline, CDR1 is KGHSH, CDR2 LQKENI. V was clipped by 1 base and J by 0 bases, with 6 bases between them.

This clonotype was counted a few times. The V and J genes are TRBV5-6 and TRBJ1-2; D is uncertain. The V gene lost 4 bases and the J gene lost 4 bases, with 14 bases spanning the gap. CDR3 length: 14 amino acids. CDR1 is SGHDT and CDR2 is YYEEEE in the germline V gene. Here the CDR3 reads CASSTSLVGYGYTF. In DNA form, the CDR3 reads TGTGCCAGCAGCACCTCTTTGGTCGGCTATGGCTACACCTTC.

This rearrangement joins TRBV27 to TRBJ2-1, with TRBD1 matching over 7 bases. V lost 4 bases and J lost 4; bases outside the gene matches: 10. This CDR3 has 16 amino acids. CDR1 is MNHEY, CDR2 SMNVEV, per germline (reference sequence). CDR3 amino acids: CASSSYRDRLYNEQFF. The CDR3 nucleotides read TGTGCCAGCAGTTCCTACCGGGACAGACTTTACAATGAGCAGTTCTTC.

V gene TRBV28 combines with J gene TRBJ1-2; no definite D call. Trimming took off 3 bases at V and 8 bases at J, with 13 bases between the two ends. The germline CDR1 and CDR2 sequences are MDHEN and SYDVKM. This CDR3 spans 13 amino acids. The CDR3 nucleotides read TGTGCCAGCAGTTTCGGTGGGCATCAAGGCTACACCTTC. This translates into CASSFGGHQGYTF.

This clonotype has just a few counts. The chain links TRBV5-1 to TRBJ2-5; D tentatively reads TRBD1 or TRBD2 (6 bases each). The germline V and J ends were trimmed by 4 bases and 7 bases, with 14 bases remaining between them. Germline CDR1 is SGHRS and CDR2 is YFSETQ. The CDR3 spans 13 residues. CDR3 in amino acids: CASSDGGSGTQYF. CDR3 sequence (DNA): TGCGCCAGCAGCGACGGGGGCTCCGGGACCCAGTACTTC.

This clonotype was recorded a few times. The chain carries TRBV27 and TRBJ2-1, with TRBD2 matching over 13 bases. Trimming at V came to 6 bases and at J to 1 base, leaving 6 bases not matched to a gene. CDR1 is MNHEY, CDR2 SMNVEV, per germline (reference sequence). The CDR3 covers 17 residues. In nucleotides, the CDR3 is TGTGCCAGCAGCCTCCTACTAGCGGGAGGGTCCTACAATGAGCAGTTCTTC. Translated: CASSLLLAGGSYNEQFF.

The rearrangement joins TRBV28 to TRBJ1-2; no definite D call. V shed 2 bases and J shed 3 bases, with 10 bases lying between them. The CDR3 length is 14 residues. Germline V lookup: CDR1 MDHEN, CDR2 SYDVKM. The CDR3 bases are TGTGCCAGCAGTTTAAGGAGGGCCGACTATGGCTACACCTTC. As protein: CASSLRRADYGYTF.

The sample holds many counts of this clonotype. This rearrangement joins TRBV5-1 to TRBJ1-4, with D perhaps matching TRBD1 (6 bases). This CDR3 spans 16 amino acids. CDR1 is SGHRS, CDR2 YFSETQ, per germline. V lost 1 base and J 0 bases, leaving 10 bases between the germline ends. The DNA for the CDR3 is TGCGCCAGCAGCTTGAGGGGGGCGGCAACTAATGAAAAACTGTTTTTT. Translating gives CASSLRGAATNEKLFF. Based on the CDR3 plus reference TRBV5-1 and TRBJ1-4, the full variable domain is KAGVTQTPRYLIKTRGQQVTLSCSPISGHRSVSWYQQTPGQGLQFLFEYFSETQRNKGNFPGRFSGRQFSNSRSEMNVSTLELGDSALYLCASSLRGAATNEKLFFGSGTQLSVL.

The chain uses TRBV2 and TRBJ1-4, with unresolved D. Germline-derived CDR1 and CDR2 are SNHLY and FYNNEI. The CDR3 is made up of 13 amino acids. V was trimmed by 1 base and J by 7 bases, leaving 7 bases between them. CDR3 DNA: TGTGCCAGCAGTGAAGTCCGGGGTGAAAAACTGTTTTTT. The encoded protein is CASSEVRGEKLFF.

V and J are TRBV4-1 and TRBJ1-3; D might be TRBD1 (5 bases). Trimming stripped 3 bases from V and 6 bases from J, with 12 bases between. Per the germline V gene, CDR1 is MGHRA and CDR2 is YSYEKL. This CDR3 contains 14 residues. CDR3 sequence (DNA): TGCGCCAGCAGCCATTTGCCGGGACCAAACACCATATATTTT. Amino acids: CASSHLPGPNTIYF.